The rows below give T cell receptor beta chains drawn from one sample of a study of PD-1 blockade in classical Hodgkin lymphoma. Sequenced by immunoSEQ multiplex PCR; TCRdb stores in-frame clones only, minus some. The sample holds tens of thousands of clones, roughly four fifths seen once. The sequencing here drew on peripheral blood mononuclear cells (PBMCs), taken at baseline. These receptors originate from a human donor with classical Hodgkin lymphoma. Each CDR3 is given with its conserved first and last residue. The order of the fields is D gene, J gene, V gene, clone size, CDR3 DNA, CDR3 protein. D genes are given only for firm matches. Only part of the rows carry a size: once, few, many, or a class if the clone is expanded.

>TRBD1|TRBJ1-2|TRBV19|-
TGTGCCAGTAGTATATCCGGGACAGTAGCTAACTATGGCTACACCTTC
CASSISGTVANYGYTF
>TRBD1|TRBJ2-1|TRBV7-7|-
TGTGCCAGCAGCGCCCGGACAGGGGGGGGTGGGCAGTTCTTC
CASSARTGGGGQFF
>TRBD2|TRBJ2-3|TRBV9|-
TGTGCCAGCAGCGCGAGCGGGGGTAGCACAGATACGCAGTATTTT
CASSASGGSTDTQYF
>-|TRBJ2-5|TRBV18|-
TGTGCCAGCTCACCACCCCCCGGAGTCCAAGAGACCCAGTACTTC
CASSPPPGVQETQYF
>-|TRBJ1-1|TRBV5-8|-
TGTGCCAGCAGCCGACAGAACACTGAAGCTTTCTTT
CASSRQNTEAFF
>TRBD2|TRBJ2-2|TRBV19|-
TGTGTCAGTAGACTAGCGAAGACCGGGGAGCTGTTTTTT
CVSRLAKTGELFF
>TRBD2|TRBJ2-1|TRBV7-8|-
TGTGCCAGCAGCCGTACCAGAGTGAAGACTAGCGGGGGGCTCTACAATGAGCAGTTCTTC
CASSRTRVKTSGGLYNEQFF
>-|TRBJ2-5|TRBV19|-
TGTGCCAGTAGGGGTTCTAGCGTGGGCAACCAAGAGACCCAGTACTTC
CASRGSSVGNQETQYF
>-|TRBJ1-6|TRBV6-5|-
TGTGCCAGCAGACCAGGGTGGAGTGGCTTTTCACCCCTCCACTTT
CASRPGWSGFSPLHF
>TRBD1|TRBJ2-7|TRBV5-1|-
TGCGCCAGCAGCTTGGGAGGGACAGGTTCCTACGAGCAGTACTTC
CASSLGGTGSYEQYF
>-|TRBJ1-2|TRBV6-1|-
TGTGCCAGCAGTGAATCGGCAGGGAGTAGCTTGGGCTACACCTTC
CASSESAGSSLGYTF
>-|TRBJ2-5|TRBV4-1|-
TGCGCCAGCAGCCAAGAATTCCGGGGGGCGCCCCCTCAAGAGACCCAGTACTTC
CASSQEFRGAPPQETQYF
>-|TRBJ2-1|TRBV7-3|-
TGTGCCAGCAGCTTGGGACTCGCTCCCAATGAGCAGTTCTTC
CASSLGLAPNEQFF
>-|TRBJ1-5|TRBV2|-
TGTGCCAGCAGTGATATGGTACTGGATCAGCCCCAGCATTTT
CASSDMVLDQPQHF
>-|TRBJ1-5|TRBV7-9|-
TGTGCCAGCAGCTTAGTTGGGGGGGCAGGTAATCAGCCCCAGCATTTT
CASSLVGGAGNQPQHF
>TRBD1|TRBJ2-5|TRBV7-7|-
TGTGCCAGCAGCCCCGGGACAGGGGGCCGGTGGGAGACCCAGTACTTC
CASSPGTGGRWETQYF
>-|TRBJ1-4|TRBV7-2|-
TGTGCCAGCAGCTCACAAGTTGCAACTAATGAAAAACTGTTTTTT
CASSSQVATNEKLFF
>TRBD1|TRBJ2-1|TRBV5-5|-
TGTGCCAGCAGCTGGACAGGGGGCAATGAGCAGTTCTTC
CASSWTGGNEQFF
>TRBD1|TRBJ2-1|TRBV28|once
TGTGCCAGTTCGAGGGGGCTAGCCTACAATGAGCAGTTCTTC
CASSRGLAYNEQFF
>-|TRBJ1-5|TRBV4-3|-
TGCGCCAGCAGCCAGGAGGAGGATCAGCCCCAGCATTTT
CASSQEEDQPQHF
>-|TRBJ2-3|TRBV21-1|-
TGTGCCAGCGGACTGCGGGCTAGCGGGGGCACAGATACGCAGTATTTT
CASGLRASGGTDTQYF
>-|TRBJ1-4|TRBV6-5|-
TGTGCCAGCAGTTACGGTGAAAAACTGTTTTTT
CASSYGEKLFF
>-|TRBJ1-3|TRBV9|-
TGTGCCAGCAGCGTCGGGGGCGCGAACACCATATATTTT
CASSVGGANTIYF
>-|TRBJ1-2|TRBV2|-
TGTGCCAGCAGTGACGTAGGGGAAATTGGCTACACCTTC
CASSDVGEIGYTF
>-|TRBJ2-4|TRBV13|once
TGTGCCAGCAGCCTTCGCTGGGGGGCCAAAAACATTCAGTACTTC
CASSLRWGAKNIQYF
>-|TRBJ2-1|TRBV27|-
TGTGCCAGCAGTTTAAAGGGGGTATCCTACAATGAGCAGTTCTTC
CASSLKGVSYNEQFF
>TRBD1|TRBJ2-7|TRBV6-6|-
TGTGCCAGCAGTTCGGGGGACAGGGCCGAGCAGTACTTC
CASSSGDRAEQYF
>TRBD1|TRBJ2-2|TRBV19|-
TGTGCCAGTAGCACCACCCGGACAGGGAACACCGGGGAGCTGTTTTTT
CASSTTRTGNTGELFF
>TRBD2|TRBJ2-5|TRBV9|-
TGTGCCAGCAGCGTAGCTACTAGCGGGGGGGAAGAGACCCAGTACTTC
CASSVATSGGEETQYF
>-|TRBJ2-3|TRBV30|-
TGTGCCTGGTCTAGCACAGATACGCAGTATTTT
CAWSSTDTQYF
>TRBD1|TRBJ1-1|TRBV6-5|-
TGTGCCAGCAGTTACGCGACAGGGAGATGGGCTGAAGCTTTCTTT
CASSYATGRWAEAFF
>TRBD1|TRBJ1-2|TRBV7-2|-
TGTGCCAGCATAAGAGGGACAGAACCCTCCGGCTACACCTTC
CASIRGTEPSGYTF
>TRBD1|TRBJ1-6|TRBV4-2|medium-sized
TGTGCCAGCAGCCAACCGGGACAGGGACCATCACCCCTCCACTTT
CASSQPGQGPSPLHF
>-|TRBJ2-3|TRBV25-1|-
TGTGCCAGCATGAGCCGAGGCGCAGATACGCAGTATTTT
CASMSRGADTQYF
>-|TRBJ1-5|TRBV6-1|-
TGTGCCAGCAGTGAAGGGGCGGCTGGGACCAATCAGCCCCAGCATTTT
CASSEGAAGTNQPQHF
>TRBD1|TRBJ1-2|TRBV5-5|once
TGTGCCAGCAGCTTAGGACAGGGTAGTACGGGGACCTTC
CASSLGQGSTGTF
>-|TRBJ2-2|TRBV19|-
TGTGCCATCGGACAGCCGAACACCGGGGAGCTGTTTTTT
CAIGQPNTGELFF
>TRBD1|TRBJ2-5|TRBV2|-
TGTGCCAGCAGCCGACAGGGTTTAAGTGAGACCCAGTACTTC
CASSRQGLSETQYF
>-|TRBJ2-5|TRBV27|-
TGTGCCAGCAGTTTATGGGCAGGGGGGGGAGAGACCCAGTACTTC
CASSLWAGGGETQYF
>-|TRBJ1-1|TRBV7-3|few
TGTGCCAGCAGCCCCAATCTGAACACTGAAGCTTTCTTT
CASSPNLNTEAFF